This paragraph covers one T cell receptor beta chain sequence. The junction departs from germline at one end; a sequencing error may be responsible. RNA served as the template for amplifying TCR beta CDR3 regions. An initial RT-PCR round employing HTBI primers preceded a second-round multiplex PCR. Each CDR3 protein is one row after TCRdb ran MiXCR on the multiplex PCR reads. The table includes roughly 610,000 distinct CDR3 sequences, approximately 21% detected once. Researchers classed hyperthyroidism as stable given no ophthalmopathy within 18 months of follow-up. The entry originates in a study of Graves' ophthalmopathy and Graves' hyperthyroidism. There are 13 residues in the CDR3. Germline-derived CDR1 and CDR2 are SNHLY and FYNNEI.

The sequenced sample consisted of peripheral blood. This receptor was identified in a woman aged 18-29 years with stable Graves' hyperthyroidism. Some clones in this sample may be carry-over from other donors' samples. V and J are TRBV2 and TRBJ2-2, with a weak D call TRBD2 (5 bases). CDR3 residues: CASSTLASGDLFF. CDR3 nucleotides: TGTGCCAGCAGCACATTAGCATCCGGGGATCTGTTTTTT.